Shown below are 6 T cell receptor beta chains from a single sample sequenced in a study of T-cell reconstitution after alpha-beta-depleted transplantation in children. Researchers prepared the TCRbeta library using unique molecular identifiers, the study reports. A single record per CDR3 protein comes from TCRdb applying MiXCR to the PCR reads. The data hold about 600,000 distinct CDR3 sequences, with more than 9% observed a single time. Sequenced here: PBMCs from the stem cell graft donor, sampled from the stem cell graft. The receptors were gathered from a human donor who donated a stem cell graft to a child with acute myeloid leukemia.

This clonotype was seen more than once but under ten times. The rearrangement uses TRBV6-2 or TRBV6-3 and TRBJ2-7, with D possibly TRBD2 on 5 matching bases. CDR1 is MNHEY, CDR2 SVGEGT, per germline. This CDR3 spans 14 amino acids. The V and J ends lost 1 base and 3 bases respectively, with 10 bases between them. CDR3 residues: CASSYLAGYYEQYF. The DNA of the CDR3 is TGTGCCAGCAGTTACTTGGCGGGCTACTACGAGCAGTACTTC.

This clonotype was counted between two and nine times. The chain carries TRBV7-9 and TRBJ2-1, with D perhaps TRBD1 (6 bases). Trimming pared 0 bases from V and 7 bases from J, leaving 13 bases between. The V gene's germline CDR1 is SEHNR and CDR2 FQNEAQ (reference sequence). The CDR3 has 15 residues. CDR3 coding DNA: TGTGCCAGCAGCTTAGCGACAGGTCAACGGAATGAGCAGTTCTTC. As protein: CASSLATGQRNEQFF.

This sequence joins TRBV18 and TRBJ1-1; D not resolved. The CDR3 loop spans 13 amino acids. Trimming shortened V by 1 base and J by 7 bases, and 10 bases separated the two germline ends. CDR1 and CDR2 from the germline V gene are KGHSH and LQKENI. This CDR3 is CASSPRQEFEAFF. The CDR3, as DNA: TGTGCCAGCTCACCACGTCAGGAGTTTGAAGCTTTCTTT.

This clonotype was picked up many times. This chain joins TRBV9 and TRBJ2-5; tentatively, D is TRBD1 (6 bases). The germline V gene encodes CDR1 SGDLS and CDR2 YYNGEE. The CDR3 is 15 residues long. The ends were cut back, 0 bases at V and 5 bases at J, with 14 bases in the middle. CDR3 amino acids: CASSVAAWGLETQYF. CDR3 DNA: TGTGCCAGCAGCGTAGCAGCTTGGGGGCTGGAGACCCAGTACTTC. The full variable domain, its missing parts supplied by reference TRBV9 and TRBJ2-5, is DSGVTQTPKHLITATGQRVTLRCSPRSGDLSVYWYQQSLDQGLQFLIQYYNGEERAKGNILERFSAQQFPDLHSELNLSSLELGDSALYFCASSVAAWGLETQYFGPGTRLLVL.

This clonotype turned up a few times. This sequence joins TRBV28 and TRBJ2-4, with TRBD2 as a possible D gene (5 bases). The V gene lost 5 bases and the J gene lost 0 bases, with 11 bases spanning the gap. CDR1 is MDHEN and CDR2 is SYDVKM in the germline V gene. The length of the CDR3 is 15 residues. The CDR3 DNA is TGTGCCAGCAGTAATAGCGCCCTAGCCAAAAACATTCAGTACTTC. Translation: CASSNSALAKNIQYF.

The gene calls are TRBV29-1 and TRBJ2-7; possible D gene TRBD1, 6 bases. The CDR3 runs 12 residues. Trimming shortened V by 3 bases and J by 6 bases, and 12 bases separated the two germline ends. CDR1 and CDR2 from the germline V gene are SQVTM and ANQGSEA. The CDR3 reads CSVEGPGVEQYF. The CDR3 region has the DNA TGCAGCGTTGAGGGGCCAGGGGTCGAGCAGTACTTC.